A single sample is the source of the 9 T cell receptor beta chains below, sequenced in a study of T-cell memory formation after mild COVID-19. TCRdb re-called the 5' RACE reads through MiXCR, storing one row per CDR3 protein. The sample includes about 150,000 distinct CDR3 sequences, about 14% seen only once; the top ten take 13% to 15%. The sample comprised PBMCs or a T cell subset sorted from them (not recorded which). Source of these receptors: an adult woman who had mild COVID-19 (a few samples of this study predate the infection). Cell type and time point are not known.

The CDR3 region is CASQIDTQETQYF. The CDR3 nucleotides read TGCGCCAGCCAGATTGACACCCAAGAGACCCAGTACTTC. The chain joins TRBV5-1 to TRBJ2-5; no clear D gene. Germline V gene sequence: CDR1 SGHRS, CDR2 YFSETQ. V lost 7 bases to trimming and J lost 1 base, with 11 bases between them. The CDR3 consists of 13 residues.

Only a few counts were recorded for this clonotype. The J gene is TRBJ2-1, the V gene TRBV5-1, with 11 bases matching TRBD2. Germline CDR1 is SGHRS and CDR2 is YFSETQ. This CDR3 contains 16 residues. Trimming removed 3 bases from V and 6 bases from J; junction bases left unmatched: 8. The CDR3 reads CASSSATGTSGNEQFF. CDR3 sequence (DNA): TGCGCCAGCAGCTCGGCTACCGGGACTAGCGGCAATGAGCAGTTCTTC. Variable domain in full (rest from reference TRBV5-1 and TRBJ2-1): KAGVTQTPRYLIKTRGQQVTLSCSPISGHRSVSWYQQTPGQGLQFLFEYFSETQRNKGNFPGRFSGRQFSNSRSEMNVSTLELGDSALYLCASSSATGTSGNEQFFGPGTRLTVL.

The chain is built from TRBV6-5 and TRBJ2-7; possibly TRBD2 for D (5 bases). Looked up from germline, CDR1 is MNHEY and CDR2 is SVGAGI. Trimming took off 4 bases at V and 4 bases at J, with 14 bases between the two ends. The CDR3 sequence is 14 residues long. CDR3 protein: CASSSTGTGYEQYF. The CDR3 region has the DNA TGTGCCAGCAGTTCGACGGGAACGGGATACGAGCAGTACTTC.

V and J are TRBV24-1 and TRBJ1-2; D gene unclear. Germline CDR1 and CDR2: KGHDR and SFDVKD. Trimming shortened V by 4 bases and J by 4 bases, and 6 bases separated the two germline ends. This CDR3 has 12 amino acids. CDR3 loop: CATSEGSYGYTF. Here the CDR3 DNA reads TGTGCCACCAGTGAGGGATCCTATGGCTACACCTTC.

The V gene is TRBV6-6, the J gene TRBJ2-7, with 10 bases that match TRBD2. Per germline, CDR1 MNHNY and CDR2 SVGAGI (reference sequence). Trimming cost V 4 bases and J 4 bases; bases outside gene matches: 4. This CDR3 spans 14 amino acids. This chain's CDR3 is CASSFTSGTYEQYF. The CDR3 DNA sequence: TGTGCCAGCAGTTTTACTAGCGGGACTTACGAGCAGTACTTC.

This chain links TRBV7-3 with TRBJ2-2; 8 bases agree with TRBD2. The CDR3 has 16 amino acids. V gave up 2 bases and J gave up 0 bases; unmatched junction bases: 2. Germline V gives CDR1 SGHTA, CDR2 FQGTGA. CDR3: CASSLVREANTGELFF. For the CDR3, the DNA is TGTGCCAGCAGCTTAGTGCGGGAGGCGAACACCGGGGAGCTGTTTTTT.

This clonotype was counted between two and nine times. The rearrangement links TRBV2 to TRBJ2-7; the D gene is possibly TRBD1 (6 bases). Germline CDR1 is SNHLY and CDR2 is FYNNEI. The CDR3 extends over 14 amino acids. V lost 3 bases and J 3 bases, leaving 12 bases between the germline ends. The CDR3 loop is CASSEGAGIYEQYF. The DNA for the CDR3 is TGTGCCAGCAGTGAGGGGGCGGGTATCTACGAGCAGTACTTC.

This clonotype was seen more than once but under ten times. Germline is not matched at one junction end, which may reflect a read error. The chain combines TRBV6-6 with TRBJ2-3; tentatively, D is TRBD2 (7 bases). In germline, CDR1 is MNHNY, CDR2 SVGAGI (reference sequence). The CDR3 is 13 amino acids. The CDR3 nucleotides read TGTGCCAACAGTGGGGGGGCCCGAGATACGCAGTATTTT. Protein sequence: CANSGGARDTQYF.

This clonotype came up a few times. In nucleotides, the CDR3 is TGCGCCAGCAGGGGGGAGGATACGCAGTATTTT. It codes for CASRGEDTQYF. J is TRBJ2-3 and V is TRBV5-1; D tentatively reads TRBD1 or TRBD2 (5 bases each). This CDR3 has 11 amino acids. The V gene lost 5 bases and the J gene lost 6 bases, with 7 bases spanning the gap. In germline, CDR1 is SGHRS, CDR2 YFSETQ. The whole variable domain, remainder taken from reference TRBV5-1 and TRBJ2-3, is KAGVTQTPRYLIKTRGQQVTLSCSPISGHRSVSWYQQTPGQGLQFLFEYFSETQRNKGNFPGRFSGRQFSNSRSEMNVSTLELGDSALYLCASRGEDTQYFGPGTRLTVL.